This is a list of T cell receptor beta chains from one sample in a study of cytomegalovirus exposure and HLA in healthy donors. Libraries were prepared by immunoSEQ multiplex PCR; TCRdb keeps only in-frame clonotypes and omits some of them. The table includes 100,000 to 150,000 clones, roughly four fifths detected once. The sample consisted of PBMCs. The receptors were gathered from a woman in her forties in good health and CMV-seropositive. CDR3s include the opening cysteine and the closing phenylalanine or tryptophan. Fields, in order: J gene, V gene, CDR3 length, clone size, D gene, CDR3 DNA, CDR3 protein. A D gene is named only where the DNA matches it firmly. Clone size is shown for a subset of rows, as once, few, many or a class of expanded clone.

TRBJ2-5 TRBV5-1 16 NA TRBD2 TGCGCCAGCAGCATCGGACTAGCGGGAGATCCGGAGACCCAGTACTTC CASSIGLAGDPETQYF
TRBJ2-6 TRBV5-1 17 once NA TGCGCCAGCAGCTTGGCCCCAGATGGCTCTGGGGCCAACGTCCTGACTTTC CASSLAPDGSGANVLTF
TRBJ2-1 TRBV5-1 13 NA NA TGCGCCAGCAGCGGAACAGGGAACAATGAGCAGTTCTTC CASSGTGNNEQFF
TRBJ1-5 TRBV19 16 once NA TGTGCCAGTAGTACCTTGGACAGACGTAGCAATCAGCCCCAGCATTTT CASSTLDRRSNQPQHF
TRBJ2-3 TRBV9 15 NA TRBD2 TGTGCCAGCAGCCCTCTCACTAGCGACACAGATACGCAGTATTTT CASSPLTSDTDTQYF
TRBJ1-2 TRBV29-1 12 NA NA TGCAGCGTTCGGGTGGCGGACTATGGCTACACCTTC CSVRVADYGYTF
TRBJ1-2 TRBV6-5 13 NA NA TGTGCCAGCAGCCCCGGACAGTACTATGGCTACACCTTC CASSPGQYYGYTF
TRBJ2-7 TRBV19 16 once NA TGTGCCAGTAGTAGTAGAGGTGGCGCGGGGAACTACGAGCAGTACTTC CASSSRGGAGNYEQYF
TRBJ2-7 TRBV5-4 14 NA TRBD2 TGTGCCAGCAGCCAAAGCGGGACCCCCTACGAGCAGTACTTC CASSQSGTPYEQYF
TRBJ1-5 TRBV28 19 NA TRBD1 TGTGCCAGCAGTTTTCTTACCCTTACTGGACAGGGGGGTAATCAGCCCCAGCATTTT CASSFLTLTGQGGNQPQHF
TRBJ2-7 TRBV5-1 14 NA TRBD2 TGCGCCAGCAGCTCAACTAGCGGTCCCTACGAGCAGTACTTC CASSSTSGPYEQYF
TRBJ1-5 TRBV5-1 17 NA NA TGCGCCAGCAGCACCGACCGGGGAGGAGACCACAATCAGCCCCAGCATTTT CASSTDRGGDHNQPQHF
TRBJ2-5 TRBV25-1 15 NA TRBD2 TGTGCCAGCAGTGAAGAGGGAGGGATCCAAGAGACCCAGTACTTC CASSEEGGIQETQYF